One sample yielded the 15 T cell receptor beta chains listed below, sequenced in a study. Cells sorted as Tregs were CD4+, CD25+ and CD127-/low. TCRdb processed the 5' RACE reads anew with MiXCR; each CDR3 protein has one entry. The data hold roughly 8,500 distinct CDR3 sequences, with approximately 46% observed a single time. The sample taken for sequencing was Tregs sorted from a lymph node. These receptors originate from a female donor with breast cancer.

A few counts support this clonotype. The rearrangement uses TRBV29-1 and TRBJ1-1; D perhaps matches TRBD1 (6 bases). This CDR3 has 13 amino acids. CDR1 is SQVTM, CDR2 ANQGSEA, per germline. V was pared by 7 bases and J by 1 base, with 13 bases between. In DNA, the CDR3 is TGCAGCGGGATGACAGGACCGAACACTGAAGCTTTCTTT. It specifies CSGMTGPNTEAFF.

The chain recombines TRBV7-9 with TRBJ2-7; TRBD1 agrees at 8 bases. The CDR3 is 15 amino acids. The V gene end was trimmed by 4 bases and the J gene end by 5 bases; junction bases not matched to a gene: 10. CDR1 SEHNR and CDR2 FQNEAQ come from the germline V gene (reference sequence). For the CDR3, the DNA is TGTGCCAGCAGCTCGAAACAGGGGGTTTATGACGAGCAGTACTTC. It is translated as CASSSKQGVYDEQYF.

A single count supports this clonotype. V gene TRBV5-1 combines with J gene TRBJ1-2, with unresolved D. Trimming left V 0 bases short and J 5 bases short, with 20 bases between. Per germline, CDR1 SGHRS and CDR2 YFSETQ. CDR3 length: 17 amino acids. The CDR3 nucleotides read TGCGCCAGCAGCTTGGACGTCGCCAGTCGGTCTTTTTATGGCTACACCTTC. It encodes CASSLDVASRSFYGYTF. Combining the CDR3 with reference TRBV5-1 and TRBJ1-2 gives the whole variable domain KAGVTQTPRYLIKTRGQQVTLSCSPISGHRSVSWYQQTPGQGLQFLFEYFSETQRNKGNFPGRFSGRQFSNSRSEMNVSTLELGDSALYLCASSLDVASRSFYGYTFGSGTRLTVV.

A word on this clonotype: Germline is not matched at one junction end, which may reflect a read error. The CDR3 DNA follows: TGCAGCGTTGAAGATGGTTTCGGGACGTCGGCTAGCGATGAGCAGTCCTTC. Translated: CSVEDGFGTSASDEQSF. The genes are TRBV29-1 and TRBJ2-1, with D tentatively TRBD2 (6 bases). Germline CDR1 SQVTM, CDR2 ANQGSEA. This CDR3 spans 17 amino acids.

V gene TRBV27 combines with J gene TRBJ2-1; TRBD2 agrees at 7 bases. Germline V gene lookup returns CDR1 MNHEY and CDR2 SMNVEV (reference sequence). This CDR3 is built from 15 residues. V lost 4 bases and J lost 6; bases outside the gene matches: 9. DNA for the CDR3: TGTGCCAGCAGTTCGTTACCGACTAGCCCCAATGAGCAGTTCTTC. Translating it yields CASSSLPTSPNEQFF.

This clonotype was seen only a few times. This sequence joins TRBV5-1 and TRBJ1-2, with D possibly TRBD1 on 5 matching bases. Trimming took 4 bases from V and 2 from J, leaving 21 bases between them. This CDR3 region has 17 residues. The germline V gene has CDR1 SGHRS and CDR2 YFSETQ. CDR3 in DNA: TGCGCCAGCAGCCCACACCCTGGGACGGCGGAGAACTATGGCTACACCTTC. Its protein is CASSPHPGTAENYGYTF.

The table lists this clonotype with a few counts. The chain uses TRBV12-3 or TRBV12-4 and TRBJ1-2, with 9 bases fitting TRBD1. The CDR3 has 14 amino acids. After removal of 2 bases from V and 5 bases from J, the junction contained 3 bases not matched to a gene. The CDR3 region has the DNA TGTGCCAGCAGTTTAACAGACAGGGGGTATGGCTACACCTTC. This codes for CASSLTDRGYGYTF.

This clonotype was detected a few times. The chain is built from TRBV12-3 or TRBV12-4 and TRBJ2-1; 7 nucleotides agree with TRBD2. This CDR3 has 14 residues. The junction had 5 bases not matched to a gene; V was cut back by 3 bases and J by 6 bases. CDR3 coding DNA: TGTGCCAGCAGTTTCGGCGGGAGAGGCAATGAGCAGTTCTTC. Its protein is CASSFGGRGNEQFF.

In this sample, this clonotype turned up a few times. V is TRBV12-3 or TRBV12-4 and J is TRBJ2-7, with 10 positions matching TRBD2. V lost 4 bases and J lost 10; bases outside the gene matches: 4. This CDR3 has 12 residues. The CDR3 DNA reads as TGTGCCAGCAGTTCAGCGGGGGGGTTTCAGTACTTC. Its translation: CASSSAGGFQYF.

This rearrangement joins TRBV6-5 to TRBJ2-3; D may be TRBD2 (5 bases). Germline V gives CDR1 MNHEY, CDR2 SVGAGI. The CDR3 has 14 residues. V was cut by 3 bases and J by 0 bases, with 7 bases left in between. The CDR3 loop reads CASSYSGSTDTQYF. Written as DNA, the CDR3 is TGTGCCAGCAGTTATTCGGGGAGCACAGATACGCAGTATTTT.

This clonotype was recorded a few times. The V gene is TRBV10-2, the J gene TRBJ2-7, with TRBD2 matching over 7 bases. This CDR3 has 14 residues. The germline V gene has CDR1 WSHSY and CDR2 SAAADI. Unmatched junction bases numbered 13, after V lost 10 bases and J lost 4 bases. The chain's CDR3 is CATTSTTSSYEQYF. The CDR3 DNA follows: TGCGCCACCACCTCGACGACTAGCAGTTACGAGCAGTACTTC.

This clonotype has just a few counts. The chain links TRBV20-1 to TRBJ2-3, with TRBD1 matching over 10 bases. V trimming: 3 bases; J trimming: 4 bases; junction bases outside the gene matches: 4. The CDR3 totals 14 residues. Germline-derived CDR1 and CDR2 are DFQATT and SNEGSKA (reference sequence). The CDR3 here is CSARTGGGADTQYF. The CDR3, as DNA: TGCAGTGCTAGGACAGGGGGCGGGGCAGATACGCAGTATTTT.

Points on this clonotype: Compared with germline, one end of the junction differs, possibly owing to a read error. The chain employs TRBV20-1 and TRBJ1-2; 8 nucleotides line up with TRBD1. Germline lookup yields CDR1 DFQATT and CDR2 SNEGSKA (reference sequence). This CDR3 contains 14 residues. The DNA of the CDR3 is TGCAGTGCCCTACAGAGACAGGGGCTGGAAGGCTACGCCTTC. Translating it yields CSALQRQGLEGYAF.

The J gene is TRBJ2-3, the V gene TRBV20-1, with TRBD1 identical over 7 bases. With 5 bases clipped from V and 2 bases from J, the junction kept 7 bases outside the gene matches. Germline assignment: CDR1 DFQATT and CDR2 SNEGSKA (reference sequence). CDR3 length equals 14 residues. The CDR3 nucleotides are TGCAGTGCTTCACGGACAGGCTTCACAGATACGCAGTATTTT. It specifies CSASRTGFTDTQYF.

This chain uses TRBV20-1 with TRBJ2-7; D is possibly TRBD2 (7 bases). Trimming took 3 bases from V and 4 from J, leaving 13 bases between them. CDR3 size: 13 residues. Germline CDR1 is DFQATT and CDR2 is SNEGSKA (reference sequence). In nucleotides, the CDR3 is TGCAGTGCTAGGTCGGGGGGCAGTTACGAGCAGTACTTC. Amino acids: CSARSGGSYEQYF.